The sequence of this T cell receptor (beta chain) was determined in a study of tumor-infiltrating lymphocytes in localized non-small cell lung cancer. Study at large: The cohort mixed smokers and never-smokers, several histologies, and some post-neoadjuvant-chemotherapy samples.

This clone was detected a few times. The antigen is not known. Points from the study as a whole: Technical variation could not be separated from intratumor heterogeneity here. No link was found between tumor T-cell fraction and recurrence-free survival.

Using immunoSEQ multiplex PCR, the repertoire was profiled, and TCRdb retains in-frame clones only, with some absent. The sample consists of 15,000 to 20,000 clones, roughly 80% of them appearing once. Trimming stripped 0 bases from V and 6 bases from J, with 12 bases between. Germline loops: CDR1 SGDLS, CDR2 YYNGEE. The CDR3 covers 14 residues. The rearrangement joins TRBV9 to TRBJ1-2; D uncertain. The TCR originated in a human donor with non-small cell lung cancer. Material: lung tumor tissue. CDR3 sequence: CASSVVGLRDGYTF. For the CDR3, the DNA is TGTGCCAGCAGCGTAGTGGGTCTGCGAGATGGCTACACCTTC. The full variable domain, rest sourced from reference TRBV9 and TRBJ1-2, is DSGVTQTPKHLITATGQRVTLRCSPRSGDLSVYWYQQSLDQGLQFLIQYYNGEERAKGNILERFSAQQFPDLHSELNLSSLELGDSALYFCASSVVGLRDGYTFGSGTRLTVV.